This is a list of T cell receptor beta chains from one sample in a study of blood T cell repertoires in COVID-19. Profiling relied on immunoSEQ multiplex PCR, and the TCRdb table lists in-frame clones only, not all of them. The sample consists of 250,000 or so clones, about 87% of them appearing once. What was sequenced was PBMCs or T cells enriched from blood (not recorded which). The receptors derive from a woman between 45 and 65 years old who had recovered from COVID-19. CDR3s include the opening cysteine and the closing phenylalanine or tryptophan. D genes are given only for firm matches. Clone size is not always given. Where it is, it says once, few, many or a class for expanded clones.

d_call	j_call	v_call	clone_size	cdr3_aa	cdr3_nt
TRBD1	TRBJ1-4	TRBV19	-	CASNDRGLNEKLFF	TGTGCCAGTAACGACAGGGGGCTTAATGAAAAACTGTTTTTT
-	TRBJ2-3	TRBV7-2	-	CASSLATRDTQYF	TGTGCCAGCAGCTTAGCAACGCGGGATACGCAGTATTTT
-	TRBJ2-7	TRBV2	few	CASHSDAYEQYF	TGTGCCAGTCATAGCGACGCCTACGAGCAGTACTTC
TRBD1	TRBJ2-7	TRBV15	-	CATRVGRDRVYEQYF	TGTGCCACTCGGGTTGGCCGGGACAGGGTCTACGAGCAGTACTTC
TRBD1	TRBJ1-1	TRBV2	-	CASSERDRYTEAFF	TGTGCCAGCAGTGAAAGGGACAGATACACTGAAGCTTTCTTT
-	TRBJ1-1	TRBV25-1	-	CASSTGLNTEAFF	TGTGCCAGCAGCACAGGGCTTAACACTGAAGCTTTCTTT
TRBD1	TRBJ1-4	TRBV7-6	few	CASSGSTGTGLREKLFF	TGTGCCAGCAGCGGTTCGACCGGGACAGGGTTACGTGAAAAACTGTTTTTT
TRBD1	TRBJ1-2	TRBV28	-	CASSHRTGLYGYTF	TGTGCCAGCAGCCACAGGACAGGGCTCTATGGCTACACCTTC
-	TRBJ1-1	TRBV4-1	-	CASSPGRETLNTEAFF	TGCGCCAGCAGCCCCGGTCGAGAAACCCTGAACACTGAAGCTTTCTTT
TRBD2	TRBJ2-1	TRBV5-1	-	CASSARTSGRAPNEQFF	TGCGCCAGCAGCGCCCGGACTAGCGGGAGGGCCCCGAATGAGCAGTTCTTC